These 16 T cell receptor beta chains originate from one sample sequenced in a study of T-cell memory formation after mild COVID-19. TCRdb reanalysed the 5' RACE reads using MiXCR and keeps one entry per CDR3 protein. The sample holds about 110,000 distinct CDR3 sequences, 17% seen once. The sequencing sample was made of PBMCs or a T cell subset sorted from them (not recorded which). These receptors were obtained from an adult woman who had mild COVID-19 (a few samples of this study predate the infection). Cell type and time point are not known.

The rearrangement joins TRBV20-1 to TRBJ2-3; D is uncertain. This CDR3 comprises 14 residues. Germline CDR1 and CDR2: DFQATT and SNEGSKA (reference sequence). V shed 3 bases and J shed 5 bases, with 15 bases lying between them. The CDR3, as DNA: TGCAGTGCTAGTTCGCTGGACGTCTTAGATACGCAGTATTTT. It translates to CSASSLDVLDTQYF.

This clonotype appeared many times. V and J are TRBV29-1 and TRBJ2-7; no clear D gene. CDR1 is SQVTM and CDR2 is ANQGSEA in the germline V gene. V lost 4 bases and J 7 bases, leaving 11 bases between the germline ends. The length of the CDR3 is 11 residues. The CDR3 sequence is CSVVELGEQYF. The CDR3 coding sequence is TGCAGCGTTGTAGAACTGGGGGAGCAGTACTTC.

V usage is TRBV20-1 and J usage is TRBJ2-3; weak D call: TRBD2 (6 bases). The V end was cut by 6 bases, the J end by 1 base, with 17 bases between. Germline V gene lookup returns CDR1 DFQATT and CDR2 SNEGSKA (reference sequence). This CDR3 region has 15 residues. CDR3 sequence reads: CSAPRSGTGTDTQYF. In DNA, the CDR3 is TGCAGTGCCCCGCGTTCCGGGACTGGCACAGATACGCAGTATTTT.

The chain has TRBV5-1 and TRBJ2-7; TRBD2 is a possible D gene (5 bases). The V gene's germline CDR1 is SGHRS and CDR2 YFSETQ. CDR3 length: 14 amino acids. Trimming pared 0 bases from V and 2 bases from J, leaving 9 bases between. The CDR3 is CASSLASGAYEQYF. CDR3 nucleotide sequence: TGCGCCAGCAGCTTGGCCAGCGGTGCCTACGAGCAGTACTTC.

The genes are TRBV6-2 or TRBV6-3 and TRBJ2-1; weak D call: TRBD2 (6 bases). V was pared by 4 bases and J by 4 bases, with 11 bases between. The CDR3 runs 14 residues. Per the germline V gene, CDR1 is MNHEY and CDR2 is SVGEGT. CDR3 sequence reads: CASSSGGVYNEQFF. In DNA, the CDR3 is TGTGCCAGCAGTTCCGGAGGGGTTTACAATGAGCAGTTCTTC.

The chain recombines TRBV19 with TRBJ1-5, with D possibly being TRBD1 (6 bases). Trimming cost V 5 bases and J 9 bases, with 14 bases left between them. The CDR3 length is 13 residues. CDR1 is LNHDA and CDR2 is SQIVND in the germline V gene (reference sequence). The CDR3 region is CASSSQGDGPQHF. As DNA, the CDR3 is TGTGCCAGTAGTTCACAGGGTGATGGGCCCCAGCATTTT.

This clonotype was seen more than once but under ten times. The V gene is TRBV9, the J gene TRBJ2-2, with D maybe TRBD1 (5 bases). V lost 2 bases to trimming and J lost 0 bases, with 8 bases between them. The CDR3 consists of 15 residues. Germline V gene data show CDR1 as SGDLS and CDR2 as YYNGEE. CDR3 nucleotide sequence: TGTGCCAGCAGCGTGTCAGGGACGAACACCGGGGAGCTGTTTTTT. It is translated as CASSVSGTNTGELFF.

The rearrangement joins TRBV24-1 to TRBJ2-3, with 7 bases matching TRBD1. Trimming cost V 0 bases and J 3 bases; bases outside gene matches: 2. This CDR3 contains 15 residues. Germline V gene lookup returns CDR1 KGHDR and CDR2 SFDVKD. CDR3 DNA: TGTGCCACCAGTGATTTGCCGACAGGGACAGATACGCAGTATTTT. Translating gives CATSDLPTGTDTQYF.

The genes are TRBV7-2 and TRBJ1-2; possibly TRBD1 for D (5 bases). CDR1 SGHTA and CDR2 FQGNSA come from the germline V gene. Between the trimmed V and J ends, which lost 4 bases and 10 bases, there was a span of 13 bases. This CDR3 spans 12 amino acids. CDR3 nucleotides: TGTGCCAGCAGCTACGGGACGGACACCTACACCTTC. It codes for CASSYGTDTYTF.

This clonotype was counted only a few times. The chain has TRBV12-3 or TRBV12-4 and TRBJ2-1, with 9 nucleotides matching TRBD2. The CDR3 consists of 16 residues. The V segment lost 5 bases and the J segment 7 bases; nucleotides outside the gene matches: 12. CDR3 region: CASSMLAGGPQNEQFF. In DNA, the CDR3 is TGTGCCAGCAGTATGCTGGCGGGGGGGCCACAAAATGAGCAGTTCTTC.

The table lists this clonotype with a few counts. The V call is TRBV19, the J call TRBJ2-3; 12 positions agree with TRBD2. V dropped 5 bases and J dropped 5; count of bases not matched to a gene: 2. The CDR3 is made up of 14 amino acids. Germline V gene lookup returns CDR1 LNHDA and CDR2 SQIVND (reference sequence). CDR3 in DNA: TGTGCCAGTAGTTCGACTAGCGGGAGAGATACGCAGTATTTT. It translates to CASSSTSGRDTQYF.

V and J are TRBV25-1 and TRBJ1-4; TRBD1 is a possible D gene (6 bases). Germline CDR1 MGHDK, CDR2 SYGVNS. Between the trimmed V and J ends, which lost 6 bases and 8 bases, there was a span of 16 bases. There are 14 residues in the CDR3. CDR3 in amino acids: CASRSTGNGEKLFF. For the CDR3, the DNA is TGTGCCAGCAGATCGACAGGAAATGGGGAAAAACTGTTTTTT.

This clonotype was detected ten times or more. The chain couples TRBV12-3 or TRBV12-4 to TRBJ2-7, with 8 bases fitting TRBD2. This CDR3 comprises 13 residues. Trimming removed 6 bases from V and 3 bases from J; junction bases left unmatched: 4. CDR3 sequence (DNA): TGTGCCAGCAGCACTAGCGGCCTCTACGAGCAGTACTTC. Amino acid sequence: CASSTSGLYEQYF.

This chain links TRBV27 with TRBJ2-1, with unresolved D. The CDR3 is 15 amino acids. The germline CDR1 and CDR2 sequences are MNHEY and SMNVEV (reference sequence). V lost 0 bases to trimming and J lost 4 bases, with 10 bases between them. This CDR3 reads CASSLSANHYNEQFF. The CDR3 DNA follows: TGTGCCAGCAGTTTATCGGCCAACCATTACAATGAGCAGTTCTTC.

The J gene is TRBJ2-1, the V gene TRBV6-5, with 7 bases lining up with TRBD1. The junction had 5 bases not matched to a gene; V was cut back by 6 bases and J by 9 bases. The germline CDR1 and CDR2 sequences are MNHEY and SVGAGI. CDR3 size: 12 residues. The CDR3 loop is CASRSTGTEQFF. The DNA for the CDR3 is TGTGCCAGCAGATCGACAGGGACTGAGCAGTTCTTC.

V and J are TRBV5-6 and TRBJ2-1, with D possibly TRBD1 on 6 matching bases. V was pared by 3 bases and J by 9 bases, with 13 bases between. The CDR3 extends over 13 amino acids. The germline V gene has CDR1 SGHDT and CDR2 YYEEEE. The CDR3 nucleotides read TGTGCCAGCAGCTCTCAGGGGTGGGGTGAGCAGTTCTTC. The encoded protein is CASSSQGWGEQFF.